Below, one T cell receptor beta chain is given with its context. Its antigen is currently not known. No qualities accompany the bases; no much larger clone lies one base away. Measured from the cysteine to the phenylalanine, the CDR3 is 14 residues long. The CDR3 DNA has 42 bases and is translated from base 1. Relative to germline, V is missing 5 bases and J is missing 2 bases, with 5 bases of the junction outside any gene match. The germline V gene specifies MDHEN as CDR1 and SYDVKM as CDR2. The sample's time point label, in plain terms: baseline before first vaccination. Vaccinee samples came from UK trials COV001 and COV002, including a single-blind randomized controlled phase 2/3 trial of AZD1222 (ChAdOx1 nCoV-19) in healthy adults. For TCRbeta chain sequencing, PBMC samples from trial participants were taken at day 0 and at day 28 after the second dose. The CDR3 regions of human TCRbeta chains were analyzed by immunosequencing. In the authors' own workflow: Repertoire TCRs were checked for matches against a reference library of SARS-CoV-2-specific TCRs that had been generated using the MIRA antigen-specificity platform. Breadth was defined as the fraction of unique TCRs that were SARS-CoV-2-associated. Depth was defined as the fraction of total T cells that were SARS-CoV-2-associated. Using the MIRA data, every spike-specific TCR was mapped to the spike region that the TCR reacted to and assigned to either a CD4 or a CD8 class. Log10-transformed breadth and depth values were compared by one-way ANOVA with Sidak's multiple comparisons tests. TCRdb retrieved this table from immuneACCESS and kept in-frame rearrangements only. Not all clones are present; in checked studies, unresolved V genes account for under half, and no reason is known for the remainder. The DNA gave D and trimming, while V, J and clone size come from that table. The sample table records around 150,000 clones; around 90% of these occur just once. Jointly, the top ten make up 1.9% of the sample.

The data belong to a study of T cell responses to AZD1222 COVID-19 vaccine (dated by TCRdb to the early 2020s). The study in broad terms: AZD1222 recipients whose second dose came at about 4 weeks and those whose second dose came at about 12 weeks were combined into one group, since spike-specific TCR depth and breadth did not differ between the two schedules. TCR sequencing covered about 230 trial participants: around 210 given two doses of AZD1222 and 26 given two doses of MenACWY control vaccine. Enrollment into the trials was organized by age into subgroups of 18-55, 56-69 and 70-plus years, and those subgroups contained 148, 28 and 57 TCR-sequenced participants, respectively. On the study overall, not on this receptor specifically: Reportedly, close to half of the unique spike-specific TCRs recognized epitopes lying outside the regions that are mutated in the B.1.351 and B.1.1.7 variants. Spike-specific TCR breadth and depth rose significantly after two AZD1222 doses compared with day 0 and with MenACWY recipients. Because no samples from the day 14 peak response were available, repertoires could be characterized only after the peak T cell response. Vaccine-associated CD4 TCRs spanned the whole spike protein, with dominant responses in regions 160-218 and 743-854. Only five or six AZD1222 recipients were SARS-CoV-2 seropositive at baseline, limiting conclusions about previously exposed vaccinees. Participants were mostly white British and included more females than males, and it was suggested by the authors that clonal diversity may have been underestimated. The 56-69-year group was small, and its depth increase did not reach significance, likely because of low power.

The sequence links TRBV28 to TRBJ1-2, and 7 junctional nucleotides match TRBD1. The sample consisted of peripheral blood, taken on day 0 of AZD1222 vaccination. This clonotype was obtained from an adult in good health. The nucleotide sequence is TGTGCCAGCAGTCCCGGGACAGCAAACTATGGCTACACCTTC. It translates as CASSPGTANYGYTF.